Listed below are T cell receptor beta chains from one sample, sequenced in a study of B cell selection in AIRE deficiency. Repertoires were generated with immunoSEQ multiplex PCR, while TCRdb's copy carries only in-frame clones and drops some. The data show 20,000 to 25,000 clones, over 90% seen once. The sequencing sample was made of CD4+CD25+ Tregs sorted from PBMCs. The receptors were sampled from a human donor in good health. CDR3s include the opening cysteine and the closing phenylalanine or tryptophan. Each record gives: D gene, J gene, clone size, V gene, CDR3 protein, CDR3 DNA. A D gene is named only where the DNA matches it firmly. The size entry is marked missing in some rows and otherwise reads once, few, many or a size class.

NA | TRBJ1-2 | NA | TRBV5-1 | CASSGRGGYTF | TGCGCCAGCAGCGGCCGGGGTGGCTACACCTTC
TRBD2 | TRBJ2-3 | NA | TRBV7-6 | CASSLDGGGKDTQYF | TGTGCCAGCAGTTTAGACGGGGGGGGTAAAGATACGCAGTATTTT
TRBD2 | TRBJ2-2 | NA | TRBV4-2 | CASSQEASGLTGELFF | TGTGCCAGCAGCCAAGAAGCTAGCGGACTCACCGGGGAGCTGTTTTTT
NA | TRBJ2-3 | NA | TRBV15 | CATSRDGFVADTQYF | TGTGCCACCAGCAGAGATGGGTTTGTGGCAGATACGCAGTATTTT
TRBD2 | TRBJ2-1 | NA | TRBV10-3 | CAIRDLEGRGGNNEQFF | TGTGCCATCAGAGACCTAGAGGGACGGGGGGGTAACAATGAGCAGTTCTTC
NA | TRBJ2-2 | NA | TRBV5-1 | CASSLGRGTTGELFF | TGCGCCAGCAGCTTGGGAAGGGGGACCACCGGGGAGCTGTTTTTT
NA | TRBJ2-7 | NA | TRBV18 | CASSPDKPEQYF | TGTGCCAGCTCACCTGACAAACCCGAGCAGTACTTC
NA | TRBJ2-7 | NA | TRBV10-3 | CAISEYSKESHEQYF | TGTGCCATCAGTGAGTACTCCAAAGAGTCCCACGAGCAGTACTTC
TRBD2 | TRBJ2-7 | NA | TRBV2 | CASSELLAGDEQYF | TGTGCCAGCAGTGAACTACTAGCGGGAGACGAGCAGTACTTC
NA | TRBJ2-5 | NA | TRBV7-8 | CASSALAGTRETQYF | TGTGCCAGCAGCGCCTTAGCCGGGACAAGAGAGACCCAGTACTTC
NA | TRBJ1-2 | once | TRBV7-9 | CATLKPQGIYGYTF | TGTGCCACCCTCAAACCTCAGGGGATCTATGGCTACACCTTC
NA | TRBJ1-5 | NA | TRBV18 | CASSPGRLNQPQHF | TGTGCCAGCTCACCAGGGAGGCTCAATCAGCCCCAGCATTTT
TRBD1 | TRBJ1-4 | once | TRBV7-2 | CASSLDPGGWANEKLFF | TGTGCCAGCAGCTTAGATCCAGGGGGATGGGCTAATGAAAAACTGTTTTTT
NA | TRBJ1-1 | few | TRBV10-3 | CAISDRGFRTEAFF | TGTGCCATCAGTGACCGGGGGTTTAGAACTGAAGCTTTCTTT
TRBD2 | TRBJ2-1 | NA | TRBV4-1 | CASSPRTLTSGSYNEQFF | TGCGCCAGCAGCCCTCGGACTTTGACTAGCGGGTCCTACAATGAGCAGTTCTTC
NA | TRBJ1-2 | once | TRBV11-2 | CASSLSFTNYGYTF | TGTGCCAGCAGCTTATCCTTTACTAACTATGGCTACACCTTC
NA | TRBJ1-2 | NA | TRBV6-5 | CASSSRAHQTNYGYTF | TGTGCCAGCAGTTCTCGCGCCCACCAGACCAACTATGGCTACACCTTC
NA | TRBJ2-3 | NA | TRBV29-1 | CSGGFTDTQYF | TGCAGCGGGGGATTCACAGATACGCAGTATTTT
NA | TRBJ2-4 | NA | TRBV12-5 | CASGPVVGVQYF | TGTGCTAGTGGTCCCGTTGTAGGTGTTCAGTACTTC
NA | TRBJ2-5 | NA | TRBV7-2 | CASTRDGLQETQYF | TGTGCCAGCACCCGGGACGGTCTCCAAGAGACCCAGTACTTC
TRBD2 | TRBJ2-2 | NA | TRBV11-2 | CASHGRGRNTGELFF | TGTGCCAGCCATGGGCGCGGGAGAAACACCGGGGAGCTGTTTTTT
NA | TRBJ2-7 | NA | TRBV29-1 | CSVKHYEQYF | TGCAGCGTGAAACACTACGAGCAGTACTTC
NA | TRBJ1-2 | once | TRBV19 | CASSMRGAGYTF | TGTGCCAGTAGTATGCGGGGGGCTGGCTACACCTTC
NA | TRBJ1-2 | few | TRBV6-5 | CASSYSSGDHGYTF | TGTGCCAGCAGTTACTCGTCTGGTGACCATGGCTACACCTTC
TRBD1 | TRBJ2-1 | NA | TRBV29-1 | CSVKDRGDYNEQFF | TGCAGCGTCAAGGACAGGGGGGACTACAATGAGCAGTTCTTC
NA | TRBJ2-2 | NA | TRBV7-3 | CASSPTGLRTGELFF | TGTGCCAGCAGCCCTACAGGTCTTAGAACCGGGGAGCTGTTTTTT
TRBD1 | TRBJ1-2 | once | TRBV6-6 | CASSSFGQGYGYTF | TGTGCCAGCAGTTCTTTCGGACAGGGCTATGGCTACACCTTC
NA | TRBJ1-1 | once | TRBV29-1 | CSVAGATEAFF | TGCAGCGTTGCAGGGGCCACTGAAGCTTTCTTT
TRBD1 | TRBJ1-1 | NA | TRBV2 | CASRTGVATEAFF | TGTGCCAGCAGGACAGGGGTAGCCACTGAAGCTTTCTTT
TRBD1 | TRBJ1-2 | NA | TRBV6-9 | CASSYSDRDIGYTF | TGTGCCAGCAGTTACTCGGACAGGGACATTGGCTACACCTTC
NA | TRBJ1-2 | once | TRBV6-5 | CASSYDDTPQVTF | TGTGCCAGCAGTTACGATGACACACCGCAAGTCACCTTC
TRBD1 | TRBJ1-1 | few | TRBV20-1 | CSARQGGAFF | TGCAGTGCTCGACAGGGAGGGGCTTTCTTT
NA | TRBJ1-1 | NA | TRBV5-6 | CASSLLWGRETEDTEAFF | TGTGCCAGCAGCCTACTCTGGGGGCGAGAGACGGAGGACACTGAAGCTTTCTTT
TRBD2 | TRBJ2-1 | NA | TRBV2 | CASNKRGNNEQFF | TGTGCCAGTAACAAGCGGGGGAACAATGAGCAGTTCTTC
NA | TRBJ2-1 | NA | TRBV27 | CASSRGEVFGEQFF | TGTGCCAGCAGTCGTGGGGAAGTCTTCGGTGAGCAGTTCTTC
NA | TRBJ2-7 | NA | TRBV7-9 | CASSLTALEQYF | TGTGCCAGCAGCTTAACAGCCTTGGAGCAGTACTTC
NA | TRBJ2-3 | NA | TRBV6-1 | CASRRVQGDTQYF | TGTGCCAGCAGAAGAGTTCAGGGGGATACGCAGTATTTT
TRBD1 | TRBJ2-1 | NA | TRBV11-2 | CASSRTGYNEQFF | TGTGCCAGCAGCCGGACAGGCTACAATGAGCAGTTCTTC
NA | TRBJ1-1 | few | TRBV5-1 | CASRVGTLGTEAFF | TGCGCCAGCAGGGTCGGGACTCTTGGGACTGAAGCTTTCTTT
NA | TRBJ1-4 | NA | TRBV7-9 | CASSRGEKLFF | TGTGCCAGCAGCCGTGGTGAAAAACTGTTTTTT
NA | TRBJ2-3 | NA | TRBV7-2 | CASSSRAGYTDTQYF | TGTGCCAGCAGCTCCCGTGCGGGGTACACAGATACGCAGTATTTT
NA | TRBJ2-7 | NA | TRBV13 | CASSLRGLAPYEQYF | TGTGCCAGCAGCTTACGAGGTCTAGCCCCCTACGAGCAGTACTTC
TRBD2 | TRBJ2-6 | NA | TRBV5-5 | CASSLVGLAGYSGANVLTF | TGTGCCAGCAGCTTGGTTGGGCTAGCGGGGTACTCTGGGGCCAACGTCCTGACTTTC
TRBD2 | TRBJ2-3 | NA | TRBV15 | CATSRLSVGGAGDTQYF | TGTGCCACCAGCAGACTTAGCGTCGGGGGGGCCGGGGATACGCAGTATTTT
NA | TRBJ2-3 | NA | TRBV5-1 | CASSSLLGLGPSTDTQYF | TGCGCCAGCAGCTCCCTTCTAGGTTTAGGCCCTAGCACAGATACGCAGTATTTT
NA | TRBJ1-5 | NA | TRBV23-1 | CASKRPSSQPQHF | TGCGCCAGCAAGCGGCCCTCTAGTCAGCCCCAGCATTTT
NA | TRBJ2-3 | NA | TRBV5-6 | CASSSWNTDTQYF | TGTGCCAGCAGCTCTTGGAACACAGATACGCAGTATTTT
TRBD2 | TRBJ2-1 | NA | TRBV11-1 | CASSSTSGGYSEQFF | TGTGCCAGCAGCTCTACTAGCGGGGGTTACAGTGAGCAGTTCTTC
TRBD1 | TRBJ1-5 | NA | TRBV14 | CASSQNSASTTGTQRGNQPQHF | TGTGCCAGCAGCCAAAACTCCGCCTCCACGACAGGGACACAGCGGGGCAATCAGCCCCAGCATTTT
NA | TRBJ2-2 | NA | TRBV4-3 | CASSQDRTGELFF | TGCGCCAGCAGCCAAGATCGCACCGGGGAGCTGTTTTTT
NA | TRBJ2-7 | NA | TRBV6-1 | CASSEFRTAYEQYF | TGTGCCAGCAGTGAATTCAGGACAGCCTACGAGCAGTACTTC
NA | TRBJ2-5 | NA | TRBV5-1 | CASSLVGAYQETQYF | TGCGCCAGCAGCTTGGTGGGGGCCTACCAAGAGACCCAGTACTTC
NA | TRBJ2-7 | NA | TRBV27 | CASSPSSRGRDEQYF | TGTGCCAGCAGTCCCTCATCACGGGGTCGGGACGAGCAGTACTTC
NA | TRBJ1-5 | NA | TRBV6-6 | CASSYSSSNQPQHF | TGTGCCAGCAGTTACTCGAGCAGCAATCAGCCCCAGCATTTT
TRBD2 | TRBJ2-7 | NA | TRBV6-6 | CASRLGLLYEQYF | TGTGCCAGCAGGTTGGGACTACTATACGAGCAGTACTTC
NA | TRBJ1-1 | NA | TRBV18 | CASSPDLDNTEAFF | TGTGCCAGCTCACCAGACTTAGATAACACTGAAGCTTTCTTT
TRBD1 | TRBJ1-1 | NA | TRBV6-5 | CAVYRDRISRTEAFF | TGTGCCGTCTACCGGGACAGGATTTCACGCACTGAAGCTTTCTTT
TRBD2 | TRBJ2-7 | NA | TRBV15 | CATSRTPGLAGYEQYF | TGTGCCACCAGCAGGACCCCGGGACTAGCGGGGTACGAGCAGTACTTC
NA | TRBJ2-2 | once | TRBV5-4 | CASRGGQRNTGELFF | TGTGCCAGCAGGGGGGGACAGAGAAACACCGGGGAGCTGTTTTTT